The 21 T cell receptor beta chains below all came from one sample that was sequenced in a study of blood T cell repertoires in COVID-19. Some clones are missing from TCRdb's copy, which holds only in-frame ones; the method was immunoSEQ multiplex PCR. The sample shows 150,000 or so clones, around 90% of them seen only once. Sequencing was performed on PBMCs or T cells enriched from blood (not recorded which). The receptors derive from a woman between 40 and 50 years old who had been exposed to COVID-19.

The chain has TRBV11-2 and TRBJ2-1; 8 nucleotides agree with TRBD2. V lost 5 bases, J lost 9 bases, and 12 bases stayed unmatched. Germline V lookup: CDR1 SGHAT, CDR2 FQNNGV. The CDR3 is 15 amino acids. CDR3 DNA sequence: TGTGCCAGCAGCCGCGGACTAGCCGCCTCGGGTGAGCAGTTCTTC. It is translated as CASSRGLAASGEQFF.

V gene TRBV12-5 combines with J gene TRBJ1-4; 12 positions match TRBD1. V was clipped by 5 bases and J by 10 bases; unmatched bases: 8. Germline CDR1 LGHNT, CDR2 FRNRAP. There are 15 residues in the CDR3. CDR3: CASGSGTGGVGKLFF. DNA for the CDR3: TGTGCTAGTGGTAGCGGGACAGGGGGCGTCGGAAAACTGTTTTTT.

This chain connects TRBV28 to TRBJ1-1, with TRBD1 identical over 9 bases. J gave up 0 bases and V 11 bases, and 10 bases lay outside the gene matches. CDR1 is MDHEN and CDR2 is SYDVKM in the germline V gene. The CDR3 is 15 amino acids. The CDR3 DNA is TGTGCCGGTCGTCCCGGGACAGGGTTGAACACTGAAGCTTTCTTT. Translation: CAGRPGTGLNTEAFF.

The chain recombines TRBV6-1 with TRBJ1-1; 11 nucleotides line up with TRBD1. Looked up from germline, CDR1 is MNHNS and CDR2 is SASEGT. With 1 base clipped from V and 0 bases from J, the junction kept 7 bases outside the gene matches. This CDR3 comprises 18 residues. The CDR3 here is CASSEVGTGGLMNTEAFF. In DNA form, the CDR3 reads TGTGCCAGCAGTGAAGTCGGGACAGGGGGTCTCATGAACACTGAAGCTTTCTTT.

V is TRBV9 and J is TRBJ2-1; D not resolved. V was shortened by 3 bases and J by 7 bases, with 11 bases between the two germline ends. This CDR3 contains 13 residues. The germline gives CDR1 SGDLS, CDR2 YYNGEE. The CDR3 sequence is CASSAERLNEQFF. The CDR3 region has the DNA TGTGCCAGCAGCGCAGAGAGGTTGAATGAGCAGTTCTTC.

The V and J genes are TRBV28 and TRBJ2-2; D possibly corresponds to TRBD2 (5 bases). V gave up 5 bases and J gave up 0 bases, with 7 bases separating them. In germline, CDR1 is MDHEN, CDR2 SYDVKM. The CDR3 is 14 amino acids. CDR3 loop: CASSPGTNTGELFF. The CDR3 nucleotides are TGTGCCAGCAGTCCGGGAACGAACACCGGGGAGCTGTTTTTT.

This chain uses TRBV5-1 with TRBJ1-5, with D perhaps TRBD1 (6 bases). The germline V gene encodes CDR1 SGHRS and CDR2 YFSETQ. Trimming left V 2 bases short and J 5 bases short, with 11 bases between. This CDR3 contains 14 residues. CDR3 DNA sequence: TGCGCCAGCAGCTTCACAGGGAGGGATCAGCCCCAGCATTTT. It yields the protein CASSFTGRDQPQHF.

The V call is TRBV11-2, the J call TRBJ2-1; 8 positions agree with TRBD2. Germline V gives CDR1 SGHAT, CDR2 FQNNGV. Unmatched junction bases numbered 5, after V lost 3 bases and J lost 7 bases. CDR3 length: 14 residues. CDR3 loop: CASSLKRESNEQFF. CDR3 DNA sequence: TGTGCCAGCAGCTTGAAGCGGGAGTCGAATGAGCAGTTCTTC.

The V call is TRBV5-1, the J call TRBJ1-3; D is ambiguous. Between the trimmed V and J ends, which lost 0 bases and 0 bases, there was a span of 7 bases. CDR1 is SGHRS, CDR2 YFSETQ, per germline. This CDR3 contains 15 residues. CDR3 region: CASSLVSVSGNTIYF. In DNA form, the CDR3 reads TGCGCCAGCAGCTTGGTCTCGGTCTCTGGAAACACCATATATTTT.

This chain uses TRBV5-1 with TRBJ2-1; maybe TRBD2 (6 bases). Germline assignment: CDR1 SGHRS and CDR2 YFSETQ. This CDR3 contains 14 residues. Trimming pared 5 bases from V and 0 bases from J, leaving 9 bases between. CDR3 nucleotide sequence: TGCGCCAGCAGTCCGGGGGACTCCTACAATGAGCAGTTCTTC. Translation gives CASSPGDSYNEQFF.

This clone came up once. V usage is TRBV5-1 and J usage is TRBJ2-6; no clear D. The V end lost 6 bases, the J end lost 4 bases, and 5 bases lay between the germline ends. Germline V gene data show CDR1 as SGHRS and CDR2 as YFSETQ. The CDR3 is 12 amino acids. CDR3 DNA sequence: TGCGCCAGCAAAACAGGGGCCAACGTCCTGACTTTC. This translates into CASKTGANVLTF. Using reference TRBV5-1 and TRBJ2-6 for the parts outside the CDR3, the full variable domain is KAGVTQTPRYLIKTRGQQVTLSCSPISGHRSVSWYQQTPGQGLQFLFEYFSETQRNKGNFPGRFSGRQFSNSRSEMNVSTLELGDSALYLCASKTGANVLTFGAGSRLTVL.

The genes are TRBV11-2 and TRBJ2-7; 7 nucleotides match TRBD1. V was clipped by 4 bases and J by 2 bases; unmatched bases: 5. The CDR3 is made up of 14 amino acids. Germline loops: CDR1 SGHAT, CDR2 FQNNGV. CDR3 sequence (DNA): TGTGCCAGCAGCTCACGGGACAGAGCCTACGAGCAGTACTTC. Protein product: CASSSRDRAYEQYF.

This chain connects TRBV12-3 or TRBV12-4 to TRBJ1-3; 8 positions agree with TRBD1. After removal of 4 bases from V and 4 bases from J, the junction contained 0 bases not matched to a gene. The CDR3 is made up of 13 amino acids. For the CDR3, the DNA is TGTGCCAGCAGTTGGACAGGGGGAAACACCATATATTTT. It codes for CASSWTGGNTIYF.

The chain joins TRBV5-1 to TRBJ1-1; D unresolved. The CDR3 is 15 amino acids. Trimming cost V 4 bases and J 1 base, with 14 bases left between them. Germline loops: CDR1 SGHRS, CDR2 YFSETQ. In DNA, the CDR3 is TGCGCCAGCAGCCTCAGACAACCAGGGAACACTGAAGCTTTCTTT. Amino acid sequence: CASSLRQPGNTEAFF.

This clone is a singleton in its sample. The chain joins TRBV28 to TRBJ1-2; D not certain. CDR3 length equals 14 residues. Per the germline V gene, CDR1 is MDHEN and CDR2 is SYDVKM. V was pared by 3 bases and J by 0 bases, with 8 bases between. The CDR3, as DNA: TGTGCCAGCAGTTTGACATTTTCTAACTATGGCTACACCTTC. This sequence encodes CASSLTFSNYGYTF.

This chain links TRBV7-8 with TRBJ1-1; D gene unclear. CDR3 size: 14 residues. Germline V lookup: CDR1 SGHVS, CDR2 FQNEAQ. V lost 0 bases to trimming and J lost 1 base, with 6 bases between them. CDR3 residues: CASSLATRNTEAFF. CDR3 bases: TGTGCCAGCAGCTTAGCGACAAGGAACACTGAAGCTTTCTTT.

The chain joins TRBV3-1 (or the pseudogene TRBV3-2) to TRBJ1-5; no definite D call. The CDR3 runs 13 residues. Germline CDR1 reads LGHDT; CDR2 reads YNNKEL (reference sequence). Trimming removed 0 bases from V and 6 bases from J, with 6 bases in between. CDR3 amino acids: CASSQDFGQPQHF. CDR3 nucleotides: TGTGCCAGCAGCCAAGATTTCGGTCAGCCCCAGCATTTT.

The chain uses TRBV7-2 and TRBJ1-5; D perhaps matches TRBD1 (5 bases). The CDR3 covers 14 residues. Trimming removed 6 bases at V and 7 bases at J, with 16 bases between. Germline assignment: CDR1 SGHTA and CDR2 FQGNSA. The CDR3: CASSLSRGGQPQHF. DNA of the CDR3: TGTGCCAGCAGTTTATCCCGCGGGGGACAGCCCCAGCATTTT.

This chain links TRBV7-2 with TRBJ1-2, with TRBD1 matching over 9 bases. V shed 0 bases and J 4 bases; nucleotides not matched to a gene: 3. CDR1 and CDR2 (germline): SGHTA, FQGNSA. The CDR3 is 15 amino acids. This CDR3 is CASSLAGQGTYGYTF. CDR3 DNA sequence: TGTGCCAGCAGCTTAGCGGGACAGGGTACCTATGGCTACACCTTC.

The CDR3: CASSLMQDEAFF. DNA of the CDR3: TGTGCCAGCAGTCTTATGCAGGATGAAGCTTTCTTT. The chain recombines TRBV28 with TRBJ1-1; D unclear. The germline V and J ends were trimmed by 5 bases and 7 bases, with 11 bases remaining between them. Germline-derived CDR1 and CDR2 are MDHEN and SYDVKM. This CDR3 is built from 12 residues.

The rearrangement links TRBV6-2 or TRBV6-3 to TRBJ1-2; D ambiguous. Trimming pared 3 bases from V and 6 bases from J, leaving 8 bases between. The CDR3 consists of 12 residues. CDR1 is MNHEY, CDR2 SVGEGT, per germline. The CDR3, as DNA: TGTGCCAGCAGTTATAACGGGGATGGCTACACCTTC. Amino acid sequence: CASSYNGDGYTF.